Reported below is one T cell receptor beta chain. Its matching antigen is unknown. Unique molecular identifiers were incorporated when the TCRbeta library was constructed. MiXCR, applied by TCRdb to the PCR reads, yields one record per CDR3 protein. The sample contains about 980,000 distinct CDR3 sequences, under 30% of which appear only once. These data are taken from a study of T-cell reconstitution after alpha-beta-depleted transplantation in children. The V and J ends lost 2 bases and 0 bases, in that order; junction bases with no gene match: 5. This CDR3 has 16 amino acids. Germline V gene lookup returns CDR1 ENHRY and CDR2 SYGVKD. Study-wide points: Newly made T cells mostly supplied T-cell counts and diversity one year after transplant.

The chain carries TRBV10-3 and TRBJ2-7, with TRBD2 matching over 9 bases. The TCR was taken from a boy under three years old who had a stem cell transplant for SCID, so the T cells may come from the graft donor. This specimen consisted of PBMCs, mostly from graft donor cells, obtained 360 days after TCRalphabeta/CD19-depleted stem cell transplant. The CDR3 DNA is TGTGCCATCAGTGAGCAAGGTAGCGGGAGCTCCTACGAGCAGTACTTC. Its translation is CAISEQGSGSSYEQYF.